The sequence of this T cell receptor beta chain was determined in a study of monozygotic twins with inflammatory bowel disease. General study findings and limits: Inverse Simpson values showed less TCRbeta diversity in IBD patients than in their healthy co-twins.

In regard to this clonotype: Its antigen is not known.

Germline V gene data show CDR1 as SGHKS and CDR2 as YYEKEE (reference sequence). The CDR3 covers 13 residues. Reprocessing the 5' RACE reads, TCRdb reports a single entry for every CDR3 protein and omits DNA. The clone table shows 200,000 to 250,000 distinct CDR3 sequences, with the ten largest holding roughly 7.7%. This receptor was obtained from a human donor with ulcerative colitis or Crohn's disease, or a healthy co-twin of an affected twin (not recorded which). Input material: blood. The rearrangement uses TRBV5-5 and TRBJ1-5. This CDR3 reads CASSFLADQPQHF.